In its sample, the clone carrying this T cell receptor (beta chain) was seen many times. Its target is unknown. This sample stems from a study of molecular identifiers for immune sequencing clone quantification. Study-wide results and limits: Highly expanded clones may be undercounted when identical TCR molecules share barcodes.

TCRdb reprocessed the PCR reads via MiXCR and lists one record per CDR3 protein. The sample lists just under 650,000 distinct CDR3 sequences; less than 20% were seen once. The TCR sequence derives from a human donor in good health. Some libraries in this study had Jurkat cell RNA spiked in. The sequencing sample was made of naive CD8+ T cells from blood, with Jurkat cell RNA spiked in. Regarding subset: FACS-sorted CD8+CD4-CCR7+CD45RA+ naive T cells.

The CDR3 here is CASSLVGGAGNEQFF. Written as DNA, the CDR3 is TGTGCCAGCAGCTTAGTGGGGGGGGCAGGAAATGAGCAGTTCTTC. The chain is built from TRBV11-2 and TRBJ2-1, with D maybe TRBD2 (7 bases). The CDR3 spans 15 residues. V lost 1 base and J lost 7, with 14 bases in between. Germline CDR1 is SGHAT and CDR2 is FQNNGV.